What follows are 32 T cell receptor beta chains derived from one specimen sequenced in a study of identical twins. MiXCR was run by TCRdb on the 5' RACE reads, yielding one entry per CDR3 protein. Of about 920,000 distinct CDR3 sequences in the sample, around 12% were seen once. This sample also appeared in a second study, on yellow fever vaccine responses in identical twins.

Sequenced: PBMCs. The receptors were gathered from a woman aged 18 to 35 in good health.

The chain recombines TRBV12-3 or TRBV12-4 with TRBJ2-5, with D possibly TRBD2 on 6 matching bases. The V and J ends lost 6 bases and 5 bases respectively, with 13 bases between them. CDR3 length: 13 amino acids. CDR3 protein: CASRSSGAETQYF. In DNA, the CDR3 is TGTGCCAGCAGAAGTAGCGGCGCGGAGACCCAGTACTTC.

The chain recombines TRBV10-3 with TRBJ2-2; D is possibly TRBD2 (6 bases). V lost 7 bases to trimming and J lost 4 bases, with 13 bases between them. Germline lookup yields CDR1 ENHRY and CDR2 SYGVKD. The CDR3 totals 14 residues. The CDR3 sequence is CAITEGFGTGELFF. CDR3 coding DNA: TGTGCCATCACGGAGGGGTTCGGCACCGGGGAGCTGTTTTTT.

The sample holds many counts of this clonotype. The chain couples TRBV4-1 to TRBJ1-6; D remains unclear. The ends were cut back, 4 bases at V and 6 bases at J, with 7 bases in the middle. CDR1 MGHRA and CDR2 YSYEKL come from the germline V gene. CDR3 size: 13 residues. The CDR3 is CASSPDGNSPLHF. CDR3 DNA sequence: TGCGCCAGCAGCCCGGACGGTAATTCACCCCTCCACTTT.

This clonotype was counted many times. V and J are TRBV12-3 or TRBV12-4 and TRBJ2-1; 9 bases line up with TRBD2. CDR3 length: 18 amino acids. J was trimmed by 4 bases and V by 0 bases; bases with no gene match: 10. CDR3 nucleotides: TGTGCCAGCAGTTTAGCCCTCGCTCTAGCGGGACCTTACAATGAGCAGTTCTTC. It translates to CASSLALALAGPYNEQFF.

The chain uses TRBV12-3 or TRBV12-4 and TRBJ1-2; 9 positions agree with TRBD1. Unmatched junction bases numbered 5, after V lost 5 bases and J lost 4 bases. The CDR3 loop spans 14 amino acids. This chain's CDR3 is CASSQQGAGYGYTF. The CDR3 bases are TGTGCCAGCAGTCAACAGGGGGCAGGCTATGGCTACACCTTC.

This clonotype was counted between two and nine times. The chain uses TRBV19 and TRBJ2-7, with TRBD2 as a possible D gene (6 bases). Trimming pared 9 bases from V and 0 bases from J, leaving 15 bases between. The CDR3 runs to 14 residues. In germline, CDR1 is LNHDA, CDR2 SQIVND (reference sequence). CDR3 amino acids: CASTHNSGSYEQYF. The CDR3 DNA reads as TGTGCCAGCACCCACAATAGCGGCTCCTACGAGCAGTACTTC.

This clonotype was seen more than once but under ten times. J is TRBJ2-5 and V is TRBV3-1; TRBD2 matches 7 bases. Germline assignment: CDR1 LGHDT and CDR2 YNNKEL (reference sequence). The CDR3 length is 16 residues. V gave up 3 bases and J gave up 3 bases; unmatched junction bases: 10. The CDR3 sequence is CASSQRGPGTKETQYF. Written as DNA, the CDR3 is TGTGCCAGCAGCCAGAGGGGCCCAGGGACTAAAGAGACCCAGTACTTC.

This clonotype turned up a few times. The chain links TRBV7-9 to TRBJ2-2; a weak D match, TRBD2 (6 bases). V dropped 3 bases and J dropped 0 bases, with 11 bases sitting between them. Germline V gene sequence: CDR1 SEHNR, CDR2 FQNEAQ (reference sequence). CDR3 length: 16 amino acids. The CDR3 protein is CASSFLAFANTGELFF. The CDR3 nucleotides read TGTGCCAGCAGCTTTCTAGCGTTCGCGAACACCGGGGAGCTGTTTTTT.

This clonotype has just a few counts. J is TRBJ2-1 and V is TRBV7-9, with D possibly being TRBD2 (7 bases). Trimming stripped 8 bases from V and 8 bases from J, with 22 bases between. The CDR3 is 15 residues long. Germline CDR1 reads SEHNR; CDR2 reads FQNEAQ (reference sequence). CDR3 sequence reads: CASRSMGGRVDEQFF. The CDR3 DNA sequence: TGTGCCAGCCGCTCGATGGGGGGGCGCGTAGATGAGCAGTTCTTC.

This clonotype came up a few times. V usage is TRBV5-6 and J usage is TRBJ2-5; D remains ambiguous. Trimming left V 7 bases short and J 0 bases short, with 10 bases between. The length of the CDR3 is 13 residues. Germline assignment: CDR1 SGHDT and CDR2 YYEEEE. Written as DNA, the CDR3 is TGTGCCAGCTCCGTTTCCAACCAAGAGACCCAGTACTTC. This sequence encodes CASSVSNQETQYF.

Written as DNA, the CDR3 is TGTGCCAGCCGTCGTGGGACAGGGGCCTACGAGCAGTACTTC. This gives the protein CASRRGTGAYEQYF. The chain has TRBV6-1 and TRBJ2-7, with TRBD1 matching 10 bases. Germline lookup yields CDR1 MNHNS and CDR2 SASEGT. This CDR3 comprises 14 residues. V was clipped by 8 bases and J by 2 bases; unmatched bases: 6.

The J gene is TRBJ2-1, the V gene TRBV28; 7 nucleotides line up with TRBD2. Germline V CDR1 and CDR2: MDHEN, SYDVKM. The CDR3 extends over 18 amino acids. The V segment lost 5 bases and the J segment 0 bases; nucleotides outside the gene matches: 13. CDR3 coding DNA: TGTGCCAGCAGTACCCTGGGGGGGAATTTTGGCTCCTACAATGAGCAGTTCTTC. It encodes CASSTLGGNFGSYNEQFF.

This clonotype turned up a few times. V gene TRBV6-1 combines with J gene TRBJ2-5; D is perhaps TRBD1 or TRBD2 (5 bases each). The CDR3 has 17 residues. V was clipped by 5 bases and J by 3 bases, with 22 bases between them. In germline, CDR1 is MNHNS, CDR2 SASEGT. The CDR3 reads CASSTPRGAAEEETQYF. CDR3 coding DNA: TGTGCCAGCAGTACCCCCCGAGGGGCGGCGGAGGAAGAGACCCAGTACTTC.

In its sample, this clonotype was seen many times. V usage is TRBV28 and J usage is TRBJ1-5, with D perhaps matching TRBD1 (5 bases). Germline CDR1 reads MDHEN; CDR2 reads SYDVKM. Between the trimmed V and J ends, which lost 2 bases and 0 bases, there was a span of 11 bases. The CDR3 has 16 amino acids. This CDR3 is CASSLLGQGSNQPQHF. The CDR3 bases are TGTGCCAGCAGTTTACTAGGTCAGGGTAGCAATCAGCCCCAGCATTTT.

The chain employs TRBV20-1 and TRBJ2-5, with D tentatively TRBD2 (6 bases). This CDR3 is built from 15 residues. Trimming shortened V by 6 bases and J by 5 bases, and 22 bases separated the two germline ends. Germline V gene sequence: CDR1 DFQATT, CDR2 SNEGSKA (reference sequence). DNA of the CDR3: TGCAGTGCCCCCGTTGCCTCCGGGGGTGGGGAGACCCAGTACTTC. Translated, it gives CSAPVASGGGETQYF.

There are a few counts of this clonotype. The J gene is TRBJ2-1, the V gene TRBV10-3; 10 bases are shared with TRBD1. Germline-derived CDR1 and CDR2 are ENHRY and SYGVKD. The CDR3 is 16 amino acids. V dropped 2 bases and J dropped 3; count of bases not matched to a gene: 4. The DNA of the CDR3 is TGTGCCATCAGTGAGGCCGACAGGGGGCTCTACAATGAGCAGTTCTTC. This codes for CAISEADRGLYNEQFF.

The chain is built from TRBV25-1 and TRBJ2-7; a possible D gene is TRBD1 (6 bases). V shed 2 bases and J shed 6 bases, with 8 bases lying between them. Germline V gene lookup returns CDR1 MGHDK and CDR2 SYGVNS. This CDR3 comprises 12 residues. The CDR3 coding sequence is TGTGCCAGCAGTGAAACAGGGTTCGAGCAGTACTTC. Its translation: CASSETGFEQYF.

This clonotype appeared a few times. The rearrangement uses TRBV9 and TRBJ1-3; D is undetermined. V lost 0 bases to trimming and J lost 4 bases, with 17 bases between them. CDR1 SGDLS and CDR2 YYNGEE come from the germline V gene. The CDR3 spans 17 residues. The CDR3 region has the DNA TGTGCCAGCAGCGTAGGACTGGCAACCCCGCGCGGAAACACCATATATTTT. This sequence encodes CASSVGLATPRGNTIYF. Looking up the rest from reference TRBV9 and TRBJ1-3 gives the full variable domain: DSGVTQTPKHLITATGQRVTLRCSPRSGDLSVYWYQQSLDQGLQFLIQYYNGEERAKGNILERFSAQQFPDLHSELNLSSLELGDSALYFCASSVGLATPRGNTIYFGEGSWLTVV.

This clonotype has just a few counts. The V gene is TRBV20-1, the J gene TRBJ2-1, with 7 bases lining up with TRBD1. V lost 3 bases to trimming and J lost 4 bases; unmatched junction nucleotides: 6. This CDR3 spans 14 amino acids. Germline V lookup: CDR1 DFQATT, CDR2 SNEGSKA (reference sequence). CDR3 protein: CSASRDRDYNEQFF. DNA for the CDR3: TGCAGTGCTAGTCGGGACAGAGATTACAATGAGCAGTTCTTC.

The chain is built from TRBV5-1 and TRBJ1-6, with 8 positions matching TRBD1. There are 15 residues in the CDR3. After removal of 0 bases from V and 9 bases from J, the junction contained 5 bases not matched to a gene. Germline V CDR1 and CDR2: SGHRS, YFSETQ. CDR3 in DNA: TGCGCCAGCAGCTTGGATGACAGGGGTAGTTCACCCCTCCACTTT. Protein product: CASSLDDRGSSPLHF.

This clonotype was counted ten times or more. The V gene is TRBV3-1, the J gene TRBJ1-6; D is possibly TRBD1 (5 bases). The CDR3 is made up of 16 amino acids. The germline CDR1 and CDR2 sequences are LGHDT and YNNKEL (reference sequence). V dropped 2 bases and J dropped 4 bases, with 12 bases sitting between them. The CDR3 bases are TGTGCCAGCAGCCAATCCTCGGGGGGGTATAATTCACCCCTCCACTTT. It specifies CASSQSSGGYNSPLHF.

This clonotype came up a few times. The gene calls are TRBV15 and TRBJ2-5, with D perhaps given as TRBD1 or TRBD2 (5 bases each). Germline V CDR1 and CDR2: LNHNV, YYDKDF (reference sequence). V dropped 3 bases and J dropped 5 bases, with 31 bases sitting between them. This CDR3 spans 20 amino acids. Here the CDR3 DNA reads TGTGCCACCAGCAGCCCCCTTAAGTTTGCCGGGACGGGGAACGGGGAGACCCAGTACTTC. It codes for CATSSPLKFAGTGNGETQYF. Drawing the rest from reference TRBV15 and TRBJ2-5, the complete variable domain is DAMVIQNPRYQVTQFGKPVTLSCSQTLNHNVMYWYQQKSSQAPKLLFHYYDKDFNNEADTPDNFQSRRPNTSFCFLDIRSPGLGDTAMYLCATSSPLKFAGTGNGETQYFGPGTRLLVL.

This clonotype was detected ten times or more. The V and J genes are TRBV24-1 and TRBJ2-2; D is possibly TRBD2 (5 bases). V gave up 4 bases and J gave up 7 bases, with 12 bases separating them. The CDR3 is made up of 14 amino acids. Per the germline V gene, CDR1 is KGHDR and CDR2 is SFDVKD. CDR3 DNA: TGTGCCACCAGTGAAACGAAGCGGATCGGGGAGCTGTTTTTT. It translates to CATSETKRIGELFF.

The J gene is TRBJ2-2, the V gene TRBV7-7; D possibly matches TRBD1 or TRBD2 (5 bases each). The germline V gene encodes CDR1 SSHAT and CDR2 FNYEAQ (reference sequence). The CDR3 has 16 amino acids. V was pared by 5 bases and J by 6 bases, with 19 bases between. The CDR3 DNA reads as TGTGCCAGCAGCGCGGCCGCAGGGAGTCCGCCCGGGGAGCTGTTTTTT. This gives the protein CASSAAAGSPPGELFF.

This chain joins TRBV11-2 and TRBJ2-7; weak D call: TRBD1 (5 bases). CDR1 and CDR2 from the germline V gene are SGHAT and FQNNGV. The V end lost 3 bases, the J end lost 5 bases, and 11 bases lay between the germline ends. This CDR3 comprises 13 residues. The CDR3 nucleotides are TGTGCCAGCAGCTTTTTGACAGTGGACGAGCAGTACGTC. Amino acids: CASSFLTVDEQYV.

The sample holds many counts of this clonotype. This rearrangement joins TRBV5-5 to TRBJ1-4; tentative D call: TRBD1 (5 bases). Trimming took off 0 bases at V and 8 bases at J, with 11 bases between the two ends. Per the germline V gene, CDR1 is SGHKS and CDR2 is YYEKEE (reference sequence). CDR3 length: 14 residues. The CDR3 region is CASSLGFEGEKLFF. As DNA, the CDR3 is TGTGCCAGCAGCTTGGGGTTCGAGGGGGAAAAACTGTTTTTT.

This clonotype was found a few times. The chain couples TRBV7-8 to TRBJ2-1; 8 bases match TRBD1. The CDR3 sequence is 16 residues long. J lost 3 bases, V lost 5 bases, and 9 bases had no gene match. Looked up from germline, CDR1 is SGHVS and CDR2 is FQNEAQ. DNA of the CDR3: TGTGCCAGCAGCCCCGAGCGGACAGGGTACTACAATGAGCAGTTCTTC. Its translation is CASSPERTGYYNEQFF.

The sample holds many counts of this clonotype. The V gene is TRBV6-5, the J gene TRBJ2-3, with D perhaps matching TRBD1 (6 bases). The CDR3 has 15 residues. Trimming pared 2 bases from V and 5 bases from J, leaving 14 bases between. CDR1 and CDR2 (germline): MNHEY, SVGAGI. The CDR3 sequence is CASSYGQGFVDTQYF. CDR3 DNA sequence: TGTGCCAGCAGTTACGGCCAGGGGTTTGTAGATACGCAGTATTTT.

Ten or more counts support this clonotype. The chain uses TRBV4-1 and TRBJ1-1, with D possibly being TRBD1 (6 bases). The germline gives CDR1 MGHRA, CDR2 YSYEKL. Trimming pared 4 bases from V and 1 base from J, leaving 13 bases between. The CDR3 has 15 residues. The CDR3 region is CASSPNDRQNTEAFF. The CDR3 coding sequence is TGCGCCAGCAGCCCGAACGACAGGCAGAACACTGAAGCTTTCTTT.

CDR3 coding DNA: TGTGCCAGCAGTTCTCAGGGCAGGGGGCACACCGGGGAGCTGTTTTTT. Translated, it gives CASSSQGRGHTGELFF. The V gene is TRBV6-2 or TRBV6-3, the J gene TRBJ2-2, with 8 nucleotides matching TRBD1. The V and J ends lost 4 bases and 3 bases, in that order; junction bases with no gene match: 7. Germline V gene data show CDR1 as MNHEY and CDR2 as SVGEGT. The CDR3 totals 16 residues.

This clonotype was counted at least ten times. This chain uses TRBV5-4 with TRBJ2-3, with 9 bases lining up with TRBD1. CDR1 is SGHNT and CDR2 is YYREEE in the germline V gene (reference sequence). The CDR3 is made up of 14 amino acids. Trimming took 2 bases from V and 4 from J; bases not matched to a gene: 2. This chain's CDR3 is CASSFDRGSDTQYF. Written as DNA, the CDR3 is TGTGCCAGCAGCTTTGACAGGGGGTCAGATACGCAGTATTTT. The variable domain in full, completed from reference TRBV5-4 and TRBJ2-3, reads ETGVTQSPTHLIKTRGQQVTLRCSSQSGHNTVSWYQQALGQGPQFIFQYYREEENGRGNFPPRFSGLQFPNYSSELNVNALELDDSALYLCASSFDRGSDTQYFGPGTRLTVL.

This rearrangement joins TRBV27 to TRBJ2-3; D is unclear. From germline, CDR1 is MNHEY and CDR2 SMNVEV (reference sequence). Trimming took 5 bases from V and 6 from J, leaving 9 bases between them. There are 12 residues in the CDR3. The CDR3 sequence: CASSPTPDTQYF. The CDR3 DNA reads TGTGCCAGCAGTCCGACACCGGATACGCAGTATTTT.